This T cell receptor beta chain comes out of a study of T cell responses to AZD1222 COVID-19 vaccine. TCRdb keeps only in-frame clones here, not all; method: immunoSEQ multiplex PCR. Altogether some 170,000 clones are present, about 89% being singletons, with the ten largest covering 1.5% to 2%. Trimming removed 4 bases from V and 2 bases from J, with 13 bases in between. This CDR3 comprises 15 residues. Germline-derived CDR1 and CDR2 are LGHNA and YSLEER. This sample comprised peripheral blood, obtained on day 0 of AZD1222 vaccination. The chain carries TRBV4-3 and TRBJ2-3; D perhaps matches TRBD1 (6 bases). This receptor was taken from an adult in good health. For the CDR3, the DNA is TGCGCCAGCAGCCCAACTGGGGGCTACACAGATACGCAGTATTTT. Protein product: CASSPTGGYTDTQYF.